Below, 6 T cell receptor beta chains from the same sample are listed, as sequenced in a study of T cell responses to AZD1222 COVID-19 vaccine. Only in-frame clones appear in the TCRdb table, and some are missing; sequencing was by immunoSEQ multiplex PCR. This table holds some 190,000 clones, about 94% found once. The sequences come from peripheral blood, collected 28 days after the second dose of the MenACWY control vaccine. All receptors come from an adult who received the MenACWY meningococcal vaccine as a control.

The chain couples TRBV29-1 to TRBJ1-2; 10 bases match TRBD1. CDR1 and CDR2 from the germline V gene are SQVTM and ANQGSEA. The CDR3 runs 12 residues. With V trimmed by 7 bases and J by 7 bases, 6 bases remained unmatched. The CDR3 is CSAGTGDRGYTF. The CDR3 DNA reads as TGCAGCGCAGGGACAGGGGATCGTGGCTACACCTTC.

The rearrangement uses TRBV28 and TRBJ1-5; tentative D call: TRBD1 (6 bases). Germline lookup yields CDR1 MDHEN and CDR2 SYDVKM. CDR3 length: 16 residues. The V gene lost 7 bases and the J gene lost 3 bases, with 19 bases spanning the gap. CDR3 region: CASNPGGGTLNQPQHF. The CDR3 nucleotides read TGTGCCAGCAACCCCGGGGGAGGGACACTCAATCAGCCCCAGCATTTT. The whole variable domain, remainder taken from reference TRBV28 and TRBJ1-5, is DVKVTQSSRYLVKRTGEKVFLECVQDMDHENMFWYRQDPGLGLRLIYFSYDVKMKEKGDIPEGYSVSREKKERFSLILESASTNQTSMYLCASNPGGGTLNQPQHFGDGTRLSIL.

The V call is TRBV7-3, the J call TRBJ2-2; 8 bases match TRBD1. Germline CDR1 is SGHTA and CDR2 is FQGTGA. V lost 4 bases and J lost 5; bases outside the gene matches: 6. This CDR3 has 15 amino acids. CDR3 sequence: CASSSQGAETGELFF. The DNA for the CDR3 is TGTGCCAGCAGCTCGCAGGGGGCCGAAACCGGGGAGCTGTTTTTT.

This chain uses TRBV9 with TRBJ1-1; perhaps TRBD1 as D (5 bases). The germline V gene encodes CDR1 SGDLS and CDR2 YYNGEE. The CDR3 totals 13 residues. Between the trimmed V and J ends, which lost 8 bases and 0 bases, there was a span of 11 bases. The CDR3 loop is CASAAGVNTEAFF. Here the CDR3 DNA reads TGTGCCAGTGCGGCGGGGGTGAACACTGAAGCTTTCTTT.

The chain employs TRBV11-3 and TRBJ1-3; D not resolved. The CDR3 is 12 amino acids. CDR1 is SGHNT and CDR2 is YENEEA in the germline V gene. Trimming took off 5 bases at V and 3 bases at J, with 5 bases between the two ends. CDR3 residues: CASSGDGNTIYF. The CDR3 DNA is TGTGCCAGCAGCGGGGATGGAAACACCATATATTTT.

The V call is TRBV6-5, the J call TRBJ1-2; 8 bases line up with TRBD1. The CDR3 runs to 14 residues. V shed 6 bases, J shed 4 bases, and the junction held 7 bases outside the gene matches. In germline, CDR1 is MNHEY, CDR2 SVGAGI. CDR3 nucleotides: TGTGCCAGCAGCGGGACAGGCAGCTCCTATGGCTACACCTTC. It translates to CASSGTGSSYGYTF.